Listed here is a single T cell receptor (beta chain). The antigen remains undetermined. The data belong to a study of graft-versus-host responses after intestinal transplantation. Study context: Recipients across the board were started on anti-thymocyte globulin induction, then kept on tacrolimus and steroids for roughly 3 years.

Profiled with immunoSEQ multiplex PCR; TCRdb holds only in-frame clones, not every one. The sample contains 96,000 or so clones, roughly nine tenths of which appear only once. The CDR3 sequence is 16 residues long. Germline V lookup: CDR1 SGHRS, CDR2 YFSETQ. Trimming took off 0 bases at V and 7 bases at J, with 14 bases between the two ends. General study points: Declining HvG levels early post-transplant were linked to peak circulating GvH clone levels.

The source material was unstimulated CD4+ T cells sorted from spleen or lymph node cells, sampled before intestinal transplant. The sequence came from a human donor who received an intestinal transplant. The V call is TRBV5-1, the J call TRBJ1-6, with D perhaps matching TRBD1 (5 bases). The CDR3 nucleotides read TGCGCCAGCAGCTTGGGGGCGGCAGGGAGGAATTCACCCCTCCACTTT. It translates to CASSLGAAGRNSPLHF.